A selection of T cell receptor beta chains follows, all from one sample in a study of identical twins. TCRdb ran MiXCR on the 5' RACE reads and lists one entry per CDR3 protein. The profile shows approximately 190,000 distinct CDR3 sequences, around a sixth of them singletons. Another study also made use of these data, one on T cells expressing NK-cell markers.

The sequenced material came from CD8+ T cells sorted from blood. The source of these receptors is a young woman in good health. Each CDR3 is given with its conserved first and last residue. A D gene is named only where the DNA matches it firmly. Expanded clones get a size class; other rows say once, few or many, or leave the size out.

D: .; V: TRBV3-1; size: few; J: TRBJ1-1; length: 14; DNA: TGTGCCAGCAGCCCAACTCTGAGTCACACTGAAGCTTTCTTT; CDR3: CASSPTLSHTEAFF
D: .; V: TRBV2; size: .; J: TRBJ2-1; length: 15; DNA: TGTGCCAGCAGTGCCACTAGTGCGGGTTACAATGAGCAGTTCTTC; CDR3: CASSATSAGYNEQFF
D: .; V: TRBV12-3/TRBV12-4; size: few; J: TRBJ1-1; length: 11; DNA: TGTGCCAGCAAACAGAACACTGAAGCTTTCTTT; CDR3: CASKQNTEAFF
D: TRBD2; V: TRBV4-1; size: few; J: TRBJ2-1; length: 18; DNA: TGCGCCAGCAGCCAAACCGAAGGACTAGCGGGGGGGCGGGATGAGCAGTTCTTC; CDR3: CASSQTEGLAGGRDEQFF
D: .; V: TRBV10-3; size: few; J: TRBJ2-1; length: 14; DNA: TGTGCCATCAGACAGGGGGGGGCCTACAATGAGCAGTTCTTC; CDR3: CAIRQGGAYNEQFF
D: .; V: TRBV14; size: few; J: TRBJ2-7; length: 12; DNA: TGTGCCAGCAGCCAAGGTCCGGGCGAGCAGTACTTC; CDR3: CASSQGPGEQYF
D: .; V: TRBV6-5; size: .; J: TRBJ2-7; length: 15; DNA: TGTGCCAGCAGTTACTCTCCGGGGGCGGCCTACGAGCAGTACTTC; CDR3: CASSYSPGAAYEQYF
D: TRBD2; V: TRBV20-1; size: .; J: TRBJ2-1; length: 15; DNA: TGCAGTAAGTCGAATCTAGCGGGAGCAAATAGTGAGCAGTTCTTC; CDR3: CSKSNLAGANSEQFF
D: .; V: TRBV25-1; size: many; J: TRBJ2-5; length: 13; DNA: TGTGCCAGCAGTGAATCGGGATGGGAGACCCAGTACTTC; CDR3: CASSESGWETQYF
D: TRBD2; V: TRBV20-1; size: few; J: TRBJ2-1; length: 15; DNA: TGCAGTGAACTAGCGACGGGAGAGGTCGGCGATGAGCAGTTCTTC; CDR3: CSELATGEVGDEQFF
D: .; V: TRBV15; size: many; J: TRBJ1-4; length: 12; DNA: TGTGCCACCAGCAGAGATAATGAAAAACTGTTTTTT; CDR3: CATSRDNEKLFF
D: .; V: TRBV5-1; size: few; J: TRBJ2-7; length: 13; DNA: TGCGCCAGCAGCTGGGCGCAGAACTACGAGCAGTACTTC; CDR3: CASSWAQNYEQYF
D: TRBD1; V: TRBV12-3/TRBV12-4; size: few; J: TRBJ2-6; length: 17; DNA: TGTGCCAGCAGGCCGGGACAGGGAATTTCCGGGGCCAACGTCCTGACTTTC; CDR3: CASRPGQGISGANVLTF
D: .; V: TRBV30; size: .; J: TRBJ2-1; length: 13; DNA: TGTGCCTGGAGTAACGGGGCTTACAATGAGCAGTTCTTC; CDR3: CAWSNGAYNEQFF
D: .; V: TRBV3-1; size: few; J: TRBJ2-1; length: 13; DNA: TGTGCCAGCAGCCAAGACCCCAGACACGAGCAGTTCTTC; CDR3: CASSQDPRHEQFF
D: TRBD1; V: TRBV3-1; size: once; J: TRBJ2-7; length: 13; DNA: TGTGCCAGCAGCCTCCACAGGGGTTACGAACAGTACTTC; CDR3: CASSLHRGYEQYF
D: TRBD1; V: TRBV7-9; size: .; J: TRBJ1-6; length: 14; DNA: TGTGCCAGCTCTTCCGGGACAGGGGGTTCACCCCTCCACTTT; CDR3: CASSSGTGGSPLHF
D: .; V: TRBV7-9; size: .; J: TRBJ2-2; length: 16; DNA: TGTGCCAGCAGCTTACTACGGGCAGACAGCACCGGGGAGCTGTTTTTT; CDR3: CASSLLRADSTGELFF
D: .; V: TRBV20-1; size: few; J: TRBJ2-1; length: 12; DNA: TGCAGTGCTGATTGGGGGGTGGTTGAGCAGTTCTTC; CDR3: CSADWGVVEQFF
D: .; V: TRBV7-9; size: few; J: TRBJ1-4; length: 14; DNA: TGTGCCAGCAGCTTAGAGACTCGGGGAGAAAAACTGTTTTTT; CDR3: CASSLETRGEKLFF